This TCR beta chain was sequenced for a study of cytomegalovirus exposure and HLA in healthy donors (dated 2017 in TCRdb). About the investigation overall: An earlier analysis of fewer than 750 of the donors reported roughly 300 Gb of sequence data and around 120 million unique TCR beta sequences obtained from 180 million or so T cells. Roughly 300 gigabases of sequencing data and around 85 million unique TCR sequences made up an early release that covered some 640 HLA-typed donors. The genetic ancestry cluster associated with self-reported Caucasian donors included about 81% of the approximately 410 genotyped donors. The study was designed to test whether signatures of past pathogen exposure could be identified by cataloging public T cell receptors. Using immunosequencing, the study profiled T cell repertoires from 640 or so subjects and related those repertoires to cytomegalovirus serostatus. Besides the first cohort of under 700 subjects, a separate validation cohort made up of roughly 130 different subjects was used. High-throughput TCR immunosequencing, statistical association of individual TCRs with disease status, and machine learning were combined to predict cytomegalovirus infection status. In a later analysis, previously published TCR beta repertoires from 550 to 700 donors were re-analyzed and high-resolution HLA genotyping was added so that TCR occurrence patterns could be studied. Rather than drawing on any new phenotypic data, the later analysis identified candidate immune exposures from TCR beta sequences and the way those sequences occurred across donors. In an earlier analysis of over 550 of the donors, high-throughput TCR beta sequencing was used to judge whether each TCR beta V gene segment behaved as functional or pseudogenic. Alongside the repertoire data, information on donor age, sex, ethnicity and CMV serostatus was compiled. A later genetic analysis used genome-wide SNP genotypes for 398 of the 666 donors, treating that subset as a discovery cohort. All discovery cohort repertoires had been generated using a single sequencing platform. Class I and class II HLA loci were covered by the typing at four-digit resolution. Typing coverage varied by locus: about 620-630 donors for A, B, C, DRB1 and DQB1; roughly 500 for DQA1; 600 to 610 for DPA1; approximately 470 for DPB1. Because of strong linkage in the cohort, roughly five DR-DQ haplotypes were treated as single units for association and clustering. Among roughly 370 genotyped donors of the cohort, an average of approximately 240,000 unique TCR beta nucleotide sequences were sequenced per donor, roughly a sixth of them non-productive.

As to this clone: No cognate antigen has been identified for it. Within one base of it there is no much larger clone, and no base qualities were kept.

Findings and caveats that apply to the study as a whole: Sequencing depth was assumed to be roughly uniform across donors in the presence/absence analyses, though that assumption may not hold. According to the authors, the approach could potentially be generalized to other disease states and immunological phenotypes. A further reported finding was that TCR beta sequences accurately predicted the HLA-A and HLA-B alleles for most subjects in the first cohort. Most TCR sequences were observed very rarely across donors, whereas some public TCRs were present in many individuals. Because the 87-base-pair reads could not distinguish some IMGT-functional V segments, including TRBV6-2 and TRBV6-3, those segments were excluded. In a later genetic analysis, a missense DCLRE1C variant was associated with V-gene and J-gene trimming of TCR beta chains, and the association was replicated in an independent cohort. A later analysis associated 15,000 to 20,000 TCR beta sequences with specific HLA alleles at a false discovery rate of 0.05. Cytomegalovirus status was reported to be diagnosed by the classifier with high specificity and sensitivity in both the original and validation cohorts. In an earlier analysis of under 600 of the donors, most TCR beta V segments were observed in productive rearrangements about 90% or about 30% of the time, broadly matching IMGT annotations. A later analysis found that HLA-associated TCR beta chains were more clonally expanded and had lower generation probabilities than equally common non-associated chains. In a later analysis, several top co-occurrence clusters were reported to appear linked to parvovirus B19, influenza, CMV and Epstein-Barr virus. For the cohort, immune exposure information was limited to CMV serostatus. The sequencing pipeline was judged likely to have produced a cluster of highly shared sequence variants as a technical artifact. Assigning TCR associations to individual alleles was difficult when HLA alleles, especially DR and DQ, strongly co-occurred. The study gave a list of about 160 TCR beta chains associated with cytomegalovirus. According to a later analysis, TCR association rates differed among HLA loci, with DRB1 alleles showing the most associated TCRs and HLA-C alleles showing the fewest. Correlated functional status among segregating V segments might reflect linkage disequilibrium, but an unknown experimental factor could not be ruled out. According to a later analysis, most CMV-associated TCR beta chains appeared to be HLA-restricted, and the HLA associations seemed to be driven largely by CMV exposure. HLA typing was unavailable for some donors at each locus, so association tests used only the typed subset. A few of the identified cytomegalovirus-associated TCR beta chains were confirmed in vitro to be specific for cytomegalovirus antigens. Because counts were too low, more than 15 rarely observed V segments, including chromosome 9 orphons, were left out of the earlier analysis of 587 of the donors. The cohort was sequenced for TCR beta chains only, and without alpha or paired-chain data the features that could be detected were limited. A later genetic analysis reported fewer N-insertions in productive TCRs among donors in an Asian-associated ancestry cluster than the roughly 700-donor mean.

Inclusive of the bounding cysteine and phenylalanine, the CDR3 is 16 residues long. CDR3 DNA only is kept here, 48 bases in frame from base 1. Trimming at the junction amounts to 2 bases on V and 4 bases on J, and the germline ends lie 18 bases apart. CDR1 and CDR2, per the germline V gene, are SGHAT and FQNNGV. The cohort was made up of roughly 670 healthy bone marrow donors. At the time of sampling, all cohort members were nominally healthy, though unrecorded immune exposures were likely present. The donor was CMV seropositive and belonged to the group of 250 to 300 seropositive cohort members. A peripheral blood sample was collected from each donor, and TCR beta sequencing was performed on peripheral blood mononuclear cells. Genomic DNA extraction from the blood cell samples was performed with the Qiagen DNeasy Blood Extraction Kit. Libraries were made using the immunoSEQ multiplex PCR assay. The multiplex PCR relied on a mix of 60 forward primers for TCR Vbeta segments and 13 reverse primers for TCR Jbeta segments. A multiplex PCR assay on genomic DNA amplified the CDR3 region of rearranged TCR beta genes. The amplified TCR beta libraries were sequenced on the Illumina HiSeq System as 87-base-pair reads. The paper's processing steps were these. In a later analysis, tens of millions of unique TCR beta chains were counted across the roughly 670 repertoires, and approximately 11 million of these chains were shared by at least two donors. Raw reads were error-corrected and collapsed into unique sequences by a nearest-neighbor algorithm in which closely related sequences were merged to remove PCR and sequencing errors. Alignment of CDR3 sequences to IMGT reference sequences was used to assign V, D and J gene segments. For a sequence to be retained, at least a six-nucleotide match to both a V gene segment and a J gene segment was required. A rearrangement counted as productive if the CDR3 had no stop codons and remained in frame with V and J, and every other rearrangement counted as non-productive. CDR3 was defined according to IMGT convention as the region running from the second conserved V-encoded cysteine to the conserved J-encoded phenylalanine. The earlier analysis of about 560 of the donors excluded any sequence lacking an unambiguous match to a single V gene segment. In an earlier analysis of roughly 600 of the donors, a V segment was called functional when productive rearrangements were above 56.7%, and segregating when the standard deviation between donors exceeded 5%. A statistical classification framework was built to diagnose cytomegalovirus status from the catalog of TCR beta chain sequences. In a later analysis, TCR nucleotide sequences were compared against IMGT/GENE-DB human TR gene sequences so that V and J genes could be assigned. In a later analysis, CDR3 sequences and most-parsimonious VDJ recombination scenarios were assigned using the TCRdist pipeline. In a later analysis, each TCR beta chain was defined by its CDR3 amino acid sequence together with its V-gene family, and reads without a unique V-gene family were excluded. To address suspected cross-contamination and a sequencing artifact, a later analysis removed over 500 highly shared, low-generation-probability nucleotide sequences. For each public chain, a later analysis derived a clonal expansion index from normalized ranks of inferred template counts within each repertoire. A later analysis computed generation probabilities with a VDJ recombination model fitted to out-of-frame rearrangements, and checked the results against IGoR. A later analysis scored TCR-TCR, TCR-HLA and TCR-CMV co-occurrence with hypergeometric tests, applying a repertoire-size bias correction to TCR pairs. A later analysis estimated false discovery rates by permuting HLA or CMV assignments 20 times. In a later analysis, co-occurring TCRs were grouped using DBSCAN, with TCRdist sequence similarity added in when clustering inside HLA-allele-positive subsets. Repertoires with fewer than 30,000 or more than 120,000 public chains, plus five repertoires with anomalous nucleotide sharing, were excluded from co-occurrence clustering. The clones in this table, taken by TCRdb from immuneACCESS, are in-frame only. Not every clone is retained; where verified, under half of the shortfall comes from an unresolved V gene, and the cause of the rest is unknown. D and trimming were read from the DNA, whereas the V and J calls and clone size are those reported in that table. Here the sample has about 200,000 clones; roughly three quarters occur a single time. In total, the top ten clones hold around 0.42% of the sample.

This sequence originates from a male donor in good health and CMV-seropositive. The specimen was PBMCs. Recombination linked TRBV11-2 to TRBJ2-7; confidence is insufficient to name the D gene. The DNA sequence is TGTGCCAGCAGCTTAAAACAGAGCCTAATGTCATACGAGCAGTACTTC. This codes for CASSLKQSLMSYEQYF.